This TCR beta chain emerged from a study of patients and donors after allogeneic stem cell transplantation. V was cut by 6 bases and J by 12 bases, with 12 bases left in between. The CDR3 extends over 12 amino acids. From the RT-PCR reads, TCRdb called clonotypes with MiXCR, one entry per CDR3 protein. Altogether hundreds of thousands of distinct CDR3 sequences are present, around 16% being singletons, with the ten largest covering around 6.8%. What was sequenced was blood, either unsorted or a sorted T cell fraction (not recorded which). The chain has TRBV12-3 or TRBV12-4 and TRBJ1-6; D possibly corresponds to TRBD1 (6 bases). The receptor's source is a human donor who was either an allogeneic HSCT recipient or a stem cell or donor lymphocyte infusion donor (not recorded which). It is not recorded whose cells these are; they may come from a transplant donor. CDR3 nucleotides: TGTGCCAGCAGGAACAGGGATGTACCCCTCCACTTT. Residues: CASRNRDVPLHF.